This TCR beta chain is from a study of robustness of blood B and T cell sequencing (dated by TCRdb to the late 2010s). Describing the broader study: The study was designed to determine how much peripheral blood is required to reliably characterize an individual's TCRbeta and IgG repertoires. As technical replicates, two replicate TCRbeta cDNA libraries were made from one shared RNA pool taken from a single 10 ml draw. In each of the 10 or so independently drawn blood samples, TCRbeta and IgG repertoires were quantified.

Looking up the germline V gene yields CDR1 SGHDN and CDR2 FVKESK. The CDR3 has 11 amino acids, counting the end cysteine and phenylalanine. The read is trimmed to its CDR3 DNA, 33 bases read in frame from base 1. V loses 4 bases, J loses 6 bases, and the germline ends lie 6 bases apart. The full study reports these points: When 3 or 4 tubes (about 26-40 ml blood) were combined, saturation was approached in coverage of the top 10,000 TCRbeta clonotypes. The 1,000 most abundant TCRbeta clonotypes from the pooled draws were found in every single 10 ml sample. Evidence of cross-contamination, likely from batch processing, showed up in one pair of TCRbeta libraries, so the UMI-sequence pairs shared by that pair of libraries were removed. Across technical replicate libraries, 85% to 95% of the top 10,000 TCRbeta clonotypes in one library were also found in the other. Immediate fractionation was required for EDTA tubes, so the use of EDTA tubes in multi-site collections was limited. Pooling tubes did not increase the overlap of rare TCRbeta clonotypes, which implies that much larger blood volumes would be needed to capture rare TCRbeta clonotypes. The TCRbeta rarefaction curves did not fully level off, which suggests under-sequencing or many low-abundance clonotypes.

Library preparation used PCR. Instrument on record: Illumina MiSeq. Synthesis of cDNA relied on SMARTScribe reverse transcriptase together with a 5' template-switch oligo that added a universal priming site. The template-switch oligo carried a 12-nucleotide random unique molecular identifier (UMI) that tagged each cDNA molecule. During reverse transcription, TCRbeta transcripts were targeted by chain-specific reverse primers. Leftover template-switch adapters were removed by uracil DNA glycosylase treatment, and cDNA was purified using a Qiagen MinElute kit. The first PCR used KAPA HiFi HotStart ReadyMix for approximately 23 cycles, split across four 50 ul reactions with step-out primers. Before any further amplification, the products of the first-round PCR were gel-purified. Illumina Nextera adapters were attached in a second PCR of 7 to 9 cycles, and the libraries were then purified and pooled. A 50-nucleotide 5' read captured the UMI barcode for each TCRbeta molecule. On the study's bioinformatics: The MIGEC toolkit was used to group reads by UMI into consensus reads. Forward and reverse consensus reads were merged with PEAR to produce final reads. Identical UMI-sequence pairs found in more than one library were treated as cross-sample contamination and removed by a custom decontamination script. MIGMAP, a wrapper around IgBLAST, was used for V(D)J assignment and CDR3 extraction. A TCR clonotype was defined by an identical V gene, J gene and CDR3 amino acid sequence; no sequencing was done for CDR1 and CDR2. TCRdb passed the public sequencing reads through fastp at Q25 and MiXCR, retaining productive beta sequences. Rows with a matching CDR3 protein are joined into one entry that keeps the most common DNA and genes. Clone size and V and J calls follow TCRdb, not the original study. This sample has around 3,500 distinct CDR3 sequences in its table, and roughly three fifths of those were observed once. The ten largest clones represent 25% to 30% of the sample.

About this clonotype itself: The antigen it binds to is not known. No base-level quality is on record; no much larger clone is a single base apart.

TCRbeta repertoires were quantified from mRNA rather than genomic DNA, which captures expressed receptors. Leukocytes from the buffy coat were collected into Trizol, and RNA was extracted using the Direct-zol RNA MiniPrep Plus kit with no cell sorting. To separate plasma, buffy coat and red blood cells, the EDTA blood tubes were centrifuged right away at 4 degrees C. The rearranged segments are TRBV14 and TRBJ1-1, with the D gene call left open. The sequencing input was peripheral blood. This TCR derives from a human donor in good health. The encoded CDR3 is CASSLTAEAFF. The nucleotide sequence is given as TGTGCCAGCAGCCTCACCGCTGAAGCTTTCTTT.